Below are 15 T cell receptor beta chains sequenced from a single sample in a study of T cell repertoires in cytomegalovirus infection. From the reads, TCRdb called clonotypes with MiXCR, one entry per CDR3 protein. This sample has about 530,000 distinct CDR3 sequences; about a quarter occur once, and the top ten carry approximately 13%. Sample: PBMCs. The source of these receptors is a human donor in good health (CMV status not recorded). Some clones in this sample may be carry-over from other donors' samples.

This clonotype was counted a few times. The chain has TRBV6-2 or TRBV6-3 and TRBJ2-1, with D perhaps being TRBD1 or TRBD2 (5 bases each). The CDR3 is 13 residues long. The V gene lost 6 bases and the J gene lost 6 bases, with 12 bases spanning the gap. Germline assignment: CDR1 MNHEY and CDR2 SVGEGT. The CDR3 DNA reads TGTGCCAGCAGCCCCGGGGCGTTCAATGAGCAGTTCTTC. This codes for CASSPGAFNEQFF.

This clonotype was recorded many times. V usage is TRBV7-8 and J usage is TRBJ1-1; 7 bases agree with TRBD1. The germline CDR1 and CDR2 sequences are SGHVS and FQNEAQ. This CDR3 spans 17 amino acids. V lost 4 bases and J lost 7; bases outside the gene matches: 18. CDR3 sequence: CASSSLLTRGRSDEAFF. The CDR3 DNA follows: TGTGCCAGCAGCTCCCTTCTGACGAGGGGGCGAAGTGATGAAGCTTTCTTT.

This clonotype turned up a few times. The CDR3: CASSLRAPTDTQYF. The DNA of the CDR3 is TGTGCCAGCAGTCTGAGGGCTCCTACAGATACGCAGTATTTT. The J gene is TRBJ2-3, the V gene TRBV6-2 or TRBV6-3, with D possibly matching TRBD2 (5 bases). Germline V gene lookup returns CDR1 MNHEY and CDR2 SVGEGT. The CDR3 loop spans 14 amino acids. V was clipped by 5 bases and J by 3 bases, with 12 bases between them.

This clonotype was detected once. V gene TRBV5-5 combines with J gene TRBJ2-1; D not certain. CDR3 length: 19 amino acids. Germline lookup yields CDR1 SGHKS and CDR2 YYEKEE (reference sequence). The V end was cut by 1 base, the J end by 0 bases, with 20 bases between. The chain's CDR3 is CASSLRKDGLSSSYNEQFF. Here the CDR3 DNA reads TGTGCCAGCAGCTTGCGGAAGGACGGCCTATCGAGCTCCTACAATGAGCAGTTCTTC.

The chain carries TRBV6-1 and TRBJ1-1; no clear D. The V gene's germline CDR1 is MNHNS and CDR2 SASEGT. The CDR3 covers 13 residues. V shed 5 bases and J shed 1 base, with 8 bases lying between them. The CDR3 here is CASSYAKNTEAFF. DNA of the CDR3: TGTGCCAGCAGTTATGCGAAGAACACTGAAGCTTTCTTT.

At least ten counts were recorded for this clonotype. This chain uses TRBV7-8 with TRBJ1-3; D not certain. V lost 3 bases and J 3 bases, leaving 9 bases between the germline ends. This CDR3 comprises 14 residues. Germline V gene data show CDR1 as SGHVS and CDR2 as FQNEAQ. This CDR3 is CASSLRQLGNTIYF. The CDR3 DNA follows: TGTGCCAGCAGCTTGCGCCAGCTTGGAAACACCATATATTTT.

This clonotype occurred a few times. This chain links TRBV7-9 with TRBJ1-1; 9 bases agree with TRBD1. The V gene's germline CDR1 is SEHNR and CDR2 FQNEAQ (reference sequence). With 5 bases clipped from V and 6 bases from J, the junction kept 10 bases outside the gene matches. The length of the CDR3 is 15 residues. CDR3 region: CASSEGTGLISEAFF. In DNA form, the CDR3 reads TGTGCCAGCAGCGAAGGGACAGGGCTTATTTCTGAAGCTTTCTTT.

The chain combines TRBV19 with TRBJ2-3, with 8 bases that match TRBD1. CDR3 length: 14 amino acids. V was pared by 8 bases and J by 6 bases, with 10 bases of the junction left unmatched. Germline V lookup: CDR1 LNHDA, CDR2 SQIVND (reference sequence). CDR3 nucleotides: TGTGCCAGTGGGGTGGGACAGGTTCAGGATACGCAGTATTTT. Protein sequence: CASGVGQVQDTQYF.

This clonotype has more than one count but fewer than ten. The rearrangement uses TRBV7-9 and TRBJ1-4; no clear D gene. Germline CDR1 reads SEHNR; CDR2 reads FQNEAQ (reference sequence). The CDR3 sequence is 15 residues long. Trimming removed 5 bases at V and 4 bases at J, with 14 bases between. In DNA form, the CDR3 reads TGTGCCAGCAGCCGGGGAGGGAAGAGTAATGAAAAACTGTTTTTT. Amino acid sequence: CASSRGGKSNEKLFF.

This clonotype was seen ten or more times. This CDR3 reads CASSFVPVPLASYNEQFF. The CDR3 nucleotides read TGTGCCAGCAGCTTCGTTCCAGTCCCCTTGGCCTCCTACAATGAGCAGTTCTTC. The V call is TRBV7-6, the J call TRBJ2-1; D is unclear. This CDR3 contains 18 residues. V lost 3 bases and J lost 0, with 18 bases in between. CDR1 SGHVS and CDR2 FNYEAQ come from the germline V gene. Using reference TRBV7-6 and TRBJ2-1 for the parts outside the CDR3, the full variable domain is GAGVSQSPRYKVTKRGQDVALRCDPISGHVSLYWYRQALGQGPEFLTYFNYEAQQDKSGLPNDRFSAERPEGSISTLTIQRTEQRDSAMYRCASSFVPVPLASYNEQFFGPGTRLTVL.

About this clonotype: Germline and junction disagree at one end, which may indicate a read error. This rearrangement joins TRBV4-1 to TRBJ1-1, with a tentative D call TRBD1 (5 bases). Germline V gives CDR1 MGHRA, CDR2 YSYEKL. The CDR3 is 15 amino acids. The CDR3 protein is CASTDTSGIGTEAFF. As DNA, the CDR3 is TGCGCCAGCACCGATACTTCAGGGATAGGCACTGAGGCTTTCTTT.

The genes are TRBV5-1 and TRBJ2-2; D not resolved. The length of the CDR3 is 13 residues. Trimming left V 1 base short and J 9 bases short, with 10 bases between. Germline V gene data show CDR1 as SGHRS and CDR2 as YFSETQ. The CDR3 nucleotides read TGCGCCAGCAGCTTGATACCTGGGAGGGAGCTGTTTTTT. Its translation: CASSLIPGRELFF.

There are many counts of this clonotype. DNA for the CDR3: TGTGCCAGCAGCTTACCCGGGACTAGCGGGAGGCAGTTCTTC. Translated: CASSLPGTSGRQFF. The chain has TRBV11-3 and TRBJ2-1; TRBD2 matches 14 bases. The CDR3 is 14 residues long. Germline V lookup: CDR1 SGHNT, CDR2 YENEEA. The V gene end was trimmed by 2 bases and the J gene end by 12 bases; junction bases not matched to a gene: 3. The full variable domain, in which reference TRBV11-3 and TRBJ2-1 provide the parts outside the CDR3, is EAGVVQSPRYKIIEKKQPVAFWCNPISGHNTLYWYLQNLGQGPELLIRYENEEAVDDSQLPKDRFSAERLKGVDSTLKIQPAELGDSAVYLCASSLPGTSGRQFFGPGTRLTVL.

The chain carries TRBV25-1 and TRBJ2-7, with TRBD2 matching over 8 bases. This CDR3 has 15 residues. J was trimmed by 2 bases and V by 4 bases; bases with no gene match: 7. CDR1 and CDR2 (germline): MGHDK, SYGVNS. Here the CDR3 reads CASSGESGRTYEQYF. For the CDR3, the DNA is TGTGCCAGCAGTGGGGAGAGCGGGAGAACCTACGAGCAGTACTTC.

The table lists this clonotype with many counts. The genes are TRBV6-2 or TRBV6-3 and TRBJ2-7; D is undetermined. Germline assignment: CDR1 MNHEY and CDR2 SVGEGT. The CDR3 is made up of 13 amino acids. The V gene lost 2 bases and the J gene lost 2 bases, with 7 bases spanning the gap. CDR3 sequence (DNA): TGTGCCAGCAGTTACGCAATACCCTACGAGCAGTACGTC. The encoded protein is CASSYAIPYEQYV.